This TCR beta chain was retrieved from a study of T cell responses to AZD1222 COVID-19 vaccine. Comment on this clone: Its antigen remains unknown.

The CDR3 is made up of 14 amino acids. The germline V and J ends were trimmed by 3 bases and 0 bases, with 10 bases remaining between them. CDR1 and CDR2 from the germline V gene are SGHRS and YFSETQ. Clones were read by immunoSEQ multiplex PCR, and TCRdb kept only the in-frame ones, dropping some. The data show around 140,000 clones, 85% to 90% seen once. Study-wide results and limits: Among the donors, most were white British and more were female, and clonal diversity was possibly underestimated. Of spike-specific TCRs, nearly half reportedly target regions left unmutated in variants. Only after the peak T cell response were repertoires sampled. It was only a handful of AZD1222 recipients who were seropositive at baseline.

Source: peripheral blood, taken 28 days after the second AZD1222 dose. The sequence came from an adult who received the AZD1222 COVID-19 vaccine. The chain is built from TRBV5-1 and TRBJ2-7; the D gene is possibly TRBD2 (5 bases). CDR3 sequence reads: CASSSDGISYEQYF. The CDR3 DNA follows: TGCGCCAGCAGCTCGGACGGGATCTCCTACGAGCAGTACTTC.